The T cell receptor (beta chain) described here comes from a study of blood T cell repertoires in COVID-19. Study background: Acute and convalescent COVID-19 samples came from the United States, Italy and Spain. T cells, B-cell-depleted T cells, or PBMCs provided the cDNA or gDNA that served as material.

Per the original data handling: Reference gene primer amplification gave estimated nucleated cell counts. Here immunoSEQ multiplex PCR was the method, and the copy in TCRdb shows in-frame clones only, minus some. V and J calls and clone size are given by that table; D and trimming were obtained from the DNA. This table holds fewer than 25,000 clones, 75% to 95% found once. The TCR comes from a man in his 70s with active COVID-19. The sequenced sample was peripheral blood.

The CDR3 protein is CASGLSGMGTDTQYF. The CDR3 nucleotides read TGTGCTAGTGGTTTGTCGGGAATGGGCACAGATACGCAGTATTTT. The chain has TRBV12-5 and TRBJ2-3; D is possibly TRBD2 (5 bases). The CDR3 covers 15 residues. CDR1 and CDR2 from the germline V gene are LGHNT and FRNRAP. V was trimmed by 2 bases and J by 1 base, leaving 10 bases between them.